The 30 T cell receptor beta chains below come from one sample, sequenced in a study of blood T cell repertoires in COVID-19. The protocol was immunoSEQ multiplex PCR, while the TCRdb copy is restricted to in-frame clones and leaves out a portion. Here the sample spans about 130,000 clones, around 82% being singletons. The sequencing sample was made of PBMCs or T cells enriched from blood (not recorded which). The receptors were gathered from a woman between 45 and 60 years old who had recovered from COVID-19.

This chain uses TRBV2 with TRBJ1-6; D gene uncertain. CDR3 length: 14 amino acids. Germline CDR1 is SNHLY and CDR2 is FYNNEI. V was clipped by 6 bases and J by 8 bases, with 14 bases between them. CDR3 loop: CASRREVGDSPLHF. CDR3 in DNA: TGTGCCAGCAGGCGGGAGGTCGGAGATTCACCCCTCCACTTT.

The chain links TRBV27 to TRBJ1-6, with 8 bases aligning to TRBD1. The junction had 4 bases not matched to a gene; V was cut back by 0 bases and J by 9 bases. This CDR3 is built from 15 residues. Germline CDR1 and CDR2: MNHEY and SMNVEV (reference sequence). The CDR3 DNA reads TGTGCCAGCAGTTTATCAGGGGACAGGATTTCACCCCTCCACTTT. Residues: CASSLSGDRISPLHF.

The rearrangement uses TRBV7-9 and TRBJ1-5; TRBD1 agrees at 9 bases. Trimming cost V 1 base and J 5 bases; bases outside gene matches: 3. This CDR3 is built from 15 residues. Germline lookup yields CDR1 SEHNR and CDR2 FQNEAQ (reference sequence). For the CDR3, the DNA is TGTGCCAGCAGCTTAGGGACAGGGGTATATCAGCCCCAGCATTTT. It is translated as CASSLGTGVYQPQHF.

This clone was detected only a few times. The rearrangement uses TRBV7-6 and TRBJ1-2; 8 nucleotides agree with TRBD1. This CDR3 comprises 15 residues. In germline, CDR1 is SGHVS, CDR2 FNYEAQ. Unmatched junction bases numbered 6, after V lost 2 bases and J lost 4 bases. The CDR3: CASSLTSTGGYGYTF. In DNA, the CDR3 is TGTGCCAGCAGCTTAACTTCAACAGGGGGCTATGGCTACACCTTC. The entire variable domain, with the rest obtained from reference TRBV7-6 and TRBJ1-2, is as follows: GAGVSQSPRYKVTKRGQDVALRCDPISGHVSLYWYRQALGQGPEFLTYFNYEAQQDKSGLPNDRFSAERPEGSISTLTIQRTEQRDSAMYRCASSLTSTGGYGYTFGSGTRLTVV.

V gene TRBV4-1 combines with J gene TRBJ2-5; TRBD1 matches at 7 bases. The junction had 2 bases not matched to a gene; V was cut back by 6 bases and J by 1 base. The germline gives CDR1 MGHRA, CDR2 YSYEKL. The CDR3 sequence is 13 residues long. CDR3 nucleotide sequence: TGCGCCAGCAGTCAGGGGGTCCAAGAGACCCAGTACTTC. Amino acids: CASSQGVQETQYF.

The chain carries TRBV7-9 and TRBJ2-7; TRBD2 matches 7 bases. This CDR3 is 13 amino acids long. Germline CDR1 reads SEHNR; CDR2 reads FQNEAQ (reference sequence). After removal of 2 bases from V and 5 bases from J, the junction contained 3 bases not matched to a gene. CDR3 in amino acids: CASSLFAGDEQYF. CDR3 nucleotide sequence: TGTGCCAGCAGCTTATTTGCGGGGGACGAGCAGTACTTC.

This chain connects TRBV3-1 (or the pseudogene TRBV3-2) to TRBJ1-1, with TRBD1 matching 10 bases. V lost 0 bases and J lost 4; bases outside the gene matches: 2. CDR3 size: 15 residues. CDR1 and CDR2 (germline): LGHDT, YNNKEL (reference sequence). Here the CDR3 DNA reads TGTGCCAGCAGCCAAGATCGGACAGGGGGCACTGAAGCTTTCTTT. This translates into CASSQDRTGGTEAFF.

CDR3 amino acids: CASSPSTSYEQYV. The CDR3 DNA follows: TGTGCCAGCTCACCAAGCACCTCCTACGAGCAGTACGTC. This chain connects TRBV18 to TRBJ2-7; D gene unclear. V was shortened by 2 bases and J by 0 bases, with 5 bases between the two germline ends. This CDR3 has 13 amino acids. CDR1 KGHSH and CDR2 LQKENI come from the germline V gene.

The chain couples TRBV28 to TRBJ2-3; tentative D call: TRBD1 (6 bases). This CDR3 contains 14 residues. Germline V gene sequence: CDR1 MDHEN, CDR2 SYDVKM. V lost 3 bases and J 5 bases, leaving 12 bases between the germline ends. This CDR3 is CASSFTLDRDTQYF. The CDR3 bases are TGTGCCAGCAGTTTCACCCTGGACAGAGATACGCAGTATTTT.

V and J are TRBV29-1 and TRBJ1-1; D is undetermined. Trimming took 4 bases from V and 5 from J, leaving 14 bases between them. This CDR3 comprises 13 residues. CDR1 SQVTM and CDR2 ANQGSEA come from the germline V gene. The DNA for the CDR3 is TGCAGCGTTGGGTCCCGGGGAAATACTGAAGCTTTCTTT. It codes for CSVGSRGNTEAFF.

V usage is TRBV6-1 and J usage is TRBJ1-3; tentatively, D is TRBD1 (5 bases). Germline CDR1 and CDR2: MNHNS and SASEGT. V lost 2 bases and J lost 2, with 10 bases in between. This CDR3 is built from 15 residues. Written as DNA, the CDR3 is TGTGCCAGCAGTGAAAGCAGGGCCACTGGAAACACCATATATTTT. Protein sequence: CASSESRATGNTIYF.

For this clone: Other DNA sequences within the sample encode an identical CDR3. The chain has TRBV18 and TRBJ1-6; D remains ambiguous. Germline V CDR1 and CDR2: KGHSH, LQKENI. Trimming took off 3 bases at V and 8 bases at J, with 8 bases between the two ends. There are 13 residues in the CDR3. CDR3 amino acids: CASSPGGDSPLHF. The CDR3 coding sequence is TGTGCCAGCTCACCCGGTGGTGATTCACCCCTCCACTTT.

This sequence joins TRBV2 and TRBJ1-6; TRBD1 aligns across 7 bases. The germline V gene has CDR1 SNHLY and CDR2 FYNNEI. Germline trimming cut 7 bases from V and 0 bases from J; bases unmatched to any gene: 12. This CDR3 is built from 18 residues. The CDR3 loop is CASKGRTGLSSYNSPLHF. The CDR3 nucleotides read TGTGCCAGCAAGGGTAGGACAGGCCTGAGCTCCTATAATTCACCCCTCCACTTT.

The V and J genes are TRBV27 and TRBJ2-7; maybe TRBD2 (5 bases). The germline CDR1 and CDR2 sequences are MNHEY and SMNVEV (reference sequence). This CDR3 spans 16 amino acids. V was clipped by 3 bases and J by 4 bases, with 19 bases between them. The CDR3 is CASSFQTGSYAYEQYF. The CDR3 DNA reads TGTGCCAGCAGTTTCCAGACGGGGTCATACGCATACGAGCAGTACTTC.

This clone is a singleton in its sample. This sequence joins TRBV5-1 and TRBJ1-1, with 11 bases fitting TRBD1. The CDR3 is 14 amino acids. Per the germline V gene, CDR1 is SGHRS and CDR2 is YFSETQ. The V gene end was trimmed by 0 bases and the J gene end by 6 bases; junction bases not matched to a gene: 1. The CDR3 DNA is TGCGCCAGCAGCTTGGCGGACAGGGGGCCTGAAGCTTTCTTT. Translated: CASSLADRGPEAFF.

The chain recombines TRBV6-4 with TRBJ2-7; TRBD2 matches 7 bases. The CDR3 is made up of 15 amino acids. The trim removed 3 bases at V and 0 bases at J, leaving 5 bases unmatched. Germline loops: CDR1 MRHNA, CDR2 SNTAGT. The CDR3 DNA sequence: TGTGCCAGCAGTGAGGACGGGGGGACCTCCTACGAGCAGTACTTC. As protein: CASSEDGGTSYEQYF.

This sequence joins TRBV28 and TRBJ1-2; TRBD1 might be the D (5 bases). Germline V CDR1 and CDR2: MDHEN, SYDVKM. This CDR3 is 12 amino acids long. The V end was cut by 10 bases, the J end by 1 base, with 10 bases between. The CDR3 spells CATGGINYGYTF. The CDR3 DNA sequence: TGTGCCACTGGGGGGATTAACTATGGCTACACCTTC.

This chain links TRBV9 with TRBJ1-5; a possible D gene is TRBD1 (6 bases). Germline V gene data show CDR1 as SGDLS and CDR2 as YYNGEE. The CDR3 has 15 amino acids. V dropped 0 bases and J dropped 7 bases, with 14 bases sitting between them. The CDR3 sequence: CASSVGASGGQPQHF. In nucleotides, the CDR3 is TGTGCCAGCAGCGTAGGGGCCTCGGGGGGCCAGCCCCAGCATTTT.

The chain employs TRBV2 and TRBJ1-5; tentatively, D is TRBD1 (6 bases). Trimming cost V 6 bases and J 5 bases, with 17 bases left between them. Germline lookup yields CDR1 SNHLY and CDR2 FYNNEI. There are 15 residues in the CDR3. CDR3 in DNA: TGTGCCAGCAGCCCCGGGAGGGGGTCCCATCAGCCCCAGCATTTT. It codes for CASSPGRGSHQPQHF.

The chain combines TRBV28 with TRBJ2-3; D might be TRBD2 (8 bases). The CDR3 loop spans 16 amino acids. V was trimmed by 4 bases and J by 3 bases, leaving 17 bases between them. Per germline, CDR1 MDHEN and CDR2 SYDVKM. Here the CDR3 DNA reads TGTGCCAGCAGTTCGCCAGGGGGACTAGTTACAGATACGCAGTATTTT. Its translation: CASSSPGGLVTDTQYF.

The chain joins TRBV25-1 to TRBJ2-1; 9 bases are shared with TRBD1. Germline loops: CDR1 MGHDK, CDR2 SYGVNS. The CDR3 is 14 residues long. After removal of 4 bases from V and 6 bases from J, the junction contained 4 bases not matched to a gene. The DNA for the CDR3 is TGTGCCAGCAGTGGGACAGGGGCATCCAATGAGCAGTTCTTC. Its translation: CASSGTGASNEQFF.

DNA for the CDR3: TGTGCCAGCAGCCAAGGGGGGGGCAGGGCTTTCTTT. It is translated as CASSQGGGRAFF. This sequence joins TRBV28 and TRBJ1-1; weak D call: TRBD1 (6 bases). Germline CDR1 reads MDHEN; CDR2 reads SYDVKM. The CDR3 length is 12 residues. V lost 6 bases, J lost 11 bases, and 16 bases lay in between.

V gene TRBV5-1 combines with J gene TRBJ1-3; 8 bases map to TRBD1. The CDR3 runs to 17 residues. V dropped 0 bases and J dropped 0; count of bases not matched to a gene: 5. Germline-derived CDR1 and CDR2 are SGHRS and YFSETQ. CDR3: CASSLEAGGSSGNTIYF. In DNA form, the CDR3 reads TGCGCCAGCAGCTTGGAGGCAGGGGGCAGCTCTGGAAACACCATATATTTT.

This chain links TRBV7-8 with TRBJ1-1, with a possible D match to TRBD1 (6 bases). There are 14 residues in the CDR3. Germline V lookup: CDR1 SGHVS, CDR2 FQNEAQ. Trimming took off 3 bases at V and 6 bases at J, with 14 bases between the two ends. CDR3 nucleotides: TGTGCCAGCAGCTTTGTACAGGGTTACGCTGAAGCTTTCTTT. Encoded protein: CASSFVQGYAEAFF.

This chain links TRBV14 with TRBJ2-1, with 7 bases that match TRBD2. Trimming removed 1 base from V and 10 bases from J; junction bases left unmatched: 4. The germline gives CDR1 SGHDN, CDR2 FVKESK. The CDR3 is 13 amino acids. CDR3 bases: TGTGCCAGCAGCCAAGGACTAGCAAAGGAGCAGTTCTTC. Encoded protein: CASSQGLAKEQFF.

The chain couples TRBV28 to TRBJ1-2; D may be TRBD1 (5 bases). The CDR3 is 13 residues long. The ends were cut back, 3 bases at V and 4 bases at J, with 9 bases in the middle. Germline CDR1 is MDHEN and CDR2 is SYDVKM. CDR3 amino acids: CASSLARGYGYTF. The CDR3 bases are TGTGCCAGCAGTTTGGCTAGGGGCTATGGCTACACCTTC.

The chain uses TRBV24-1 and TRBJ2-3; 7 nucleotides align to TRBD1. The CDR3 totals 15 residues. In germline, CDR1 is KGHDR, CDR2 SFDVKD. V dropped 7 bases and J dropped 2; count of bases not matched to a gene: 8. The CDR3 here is CATSADRAYTDTQYF. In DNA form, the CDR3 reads TGTGCCACCAGCGCTGACAGGGCTTACACAGATACGCAGTATTTT.

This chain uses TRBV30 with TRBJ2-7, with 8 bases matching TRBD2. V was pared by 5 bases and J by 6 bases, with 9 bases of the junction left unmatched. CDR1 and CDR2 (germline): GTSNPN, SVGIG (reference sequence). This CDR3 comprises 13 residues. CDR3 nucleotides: TGTGCCTGGGGAGAAGCGGGGGTTCCCGAGCAGTACTTC. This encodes CAWGEAGVPEQYF.

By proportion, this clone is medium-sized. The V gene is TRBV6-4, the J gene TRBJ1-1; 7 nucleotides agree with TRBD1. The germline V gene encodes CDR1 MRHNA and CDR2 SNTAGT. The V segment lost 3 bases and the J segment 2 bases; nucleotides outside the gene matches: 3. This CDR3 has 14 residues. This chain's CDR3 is CASSDQGDNTEAFF. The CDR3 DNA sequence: TGTGCCAGCAGTGATCAGGGGGATAACACTGAAGCTTTCTTT.

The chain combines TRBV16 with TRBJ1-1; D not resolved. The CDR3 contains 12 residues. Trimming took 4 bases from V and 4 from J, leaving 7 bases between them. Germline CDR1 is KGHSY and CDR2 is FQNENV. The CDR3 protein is CASSRTGTEAFF. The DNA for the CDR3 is TGTGCCAGCAGCCGGACTGGCACTGAAGCTTTCTTT.